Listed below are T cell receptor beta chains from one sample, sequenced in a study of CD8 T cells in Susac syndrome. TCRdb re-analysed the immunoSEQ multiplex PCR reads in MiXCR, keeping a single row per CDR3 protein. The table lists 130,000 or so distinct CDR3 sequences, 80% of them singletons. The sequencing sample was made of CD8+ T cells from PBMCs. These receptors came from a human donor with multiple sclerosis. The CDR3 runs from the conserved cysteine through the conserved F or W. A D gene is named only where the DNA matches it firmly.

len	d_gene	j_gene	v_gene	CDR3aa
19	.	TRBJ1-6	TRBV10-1	CASSETSPKGPLWNSPLHF
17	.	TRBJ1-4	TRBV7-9	CASSLFKGGAANEKLFF
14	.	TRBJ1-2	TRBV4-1	CASSQGPGDYGYTF
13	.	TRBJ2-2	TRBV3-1	CASSGPNTGELFF
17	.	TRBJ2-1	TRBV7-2	CASSLVLRRGGWAEKFF
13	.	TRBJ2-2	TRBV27	CASRVVGSGELFF
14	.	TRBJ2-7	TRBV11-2	CASSRGRRNYEQYF
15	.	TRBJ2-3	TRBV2	CASSEASGLTDTQYF
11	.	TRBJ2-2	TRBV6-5	CASSHTGELFF
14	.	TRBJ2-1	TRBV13	CASSPGRSYNEQFF
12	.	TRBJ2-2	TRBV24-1	CATREGAGELFF
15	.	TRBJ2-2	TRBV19	CASSPGLTFTGELFF
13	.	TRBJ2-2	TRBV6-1	CASSESGTGELFF
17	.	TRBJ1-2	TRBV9	CASTGRVGSSAFDGYTF
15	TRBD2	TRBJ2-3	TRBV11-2	CASSHLAGLVDTQYF
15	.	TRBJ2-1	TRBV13	CASSPEGDLVYEQFF
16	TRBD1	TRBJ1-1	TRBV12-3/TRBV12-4	CASSQTGQSGSTEAFF
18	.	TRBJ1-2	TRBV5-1	CASSLGGTGTPANYGYTF
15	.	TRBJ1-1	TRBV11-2	CASSLVGGMNTEAFF
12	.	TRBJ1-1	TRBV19	CASSPSGTEAFF
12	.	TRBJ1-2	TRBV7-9	CASSSGLWGYTF
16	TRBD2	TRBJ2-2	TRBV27	CASSSPASGVTGELFF
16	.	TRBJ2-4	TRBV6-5	CASSYSAVNRENIQYF
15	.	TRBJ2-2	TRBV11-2	CASKLRASSTGELFF
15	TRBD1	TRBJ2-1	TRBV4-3	CASSQEGQGYNEQFF
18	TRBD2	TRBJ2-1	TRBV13	CASSLGTSGIERDNEQFF
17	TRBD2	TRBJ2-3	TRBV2	CASFLGTSGTSTDTQYF
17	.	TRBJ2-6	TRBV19	CASSPPAASSGANVLTF
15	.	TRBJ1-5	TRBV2	CASSDPGTLEESQHF
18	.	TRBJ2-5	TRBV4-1	CASSQDRLGGGSEETQYF
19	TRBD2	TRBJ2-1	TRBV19	CASSPSPLTSGGPVGEQFF
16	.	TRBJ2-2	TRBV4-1	CASSQVRASNTGELFF
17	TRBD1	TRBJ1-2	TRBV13	CASSSLTGWSGEGGYTF
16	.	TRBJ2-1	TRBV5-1	CASSLRVWGQYNEQFF
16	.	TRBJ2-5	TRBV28	CASSRPRVSHQETQYF
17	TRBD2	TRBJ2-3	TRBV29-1	CSVRRSGRPPNTDTQYF
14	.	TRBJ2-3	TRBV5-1	CASSWVERADTQYF
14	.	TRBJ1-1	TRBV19	CATDVVAGATEAFF
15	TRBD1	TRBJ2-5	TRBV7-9	CASSLPGTVQETQYF
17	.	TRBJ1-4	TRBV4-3	CASSQAVMTEPNEKLFF
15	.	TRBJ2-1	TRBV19	CASSIVGGTYNEQFF
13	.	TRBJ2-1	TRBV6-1	CASSTLLGNEQFF
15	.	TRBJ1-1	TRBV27	CASSDYNGRFTEAFF
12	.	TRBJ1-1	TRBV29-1	CSVGRGNTEAFF